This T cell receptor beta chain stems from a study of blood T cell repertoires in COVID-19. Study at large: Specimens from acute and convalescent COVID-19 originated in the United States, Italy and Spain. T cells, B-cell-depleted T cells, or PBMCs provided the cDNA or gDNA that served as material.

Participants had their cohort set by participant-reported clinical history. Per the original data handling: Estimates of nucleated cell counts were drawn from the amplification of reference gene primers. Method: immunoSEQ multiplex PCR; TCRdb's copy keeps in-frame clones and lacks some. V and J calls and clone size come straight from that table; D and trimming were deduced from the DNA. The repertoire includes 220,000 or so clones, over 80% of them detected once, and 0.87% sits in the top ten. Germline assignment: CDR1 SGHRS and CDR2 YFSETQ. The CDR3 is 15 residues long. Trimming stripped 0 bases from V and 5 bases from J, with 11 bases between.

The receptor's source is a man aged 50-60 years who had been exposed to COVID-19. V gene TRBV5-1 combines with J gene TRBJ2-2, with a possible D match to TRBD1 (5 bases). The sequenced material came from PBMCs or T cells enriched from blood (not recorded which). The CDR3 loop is CASSLATGRTGELFF. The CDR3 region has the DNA TGCGCCAGCAGCTTGGCCACAGGAAGGACCGGGGAGCTGTTTTTT.